The 12 T cell receptor beta chains presented below share a single source sample, sequenced in a study of CD8+CD57+ T cells in acquired aplastic anemia. By flow cytometry, patients selected for sequencing had shown an expansion of CD8+CD57+ cells. For CDR3 and TCR beta VDJ profiling, genomic DNA was the template used. Via MiXCR, TCRdb re-called the reads, giving one row per CDR3 protein. Among approximately 470,000 distinct CDR3 sequences listed, about a third were seen once. Sequenced sample: sorted CD4+, CD8+, or CD8+CD57+ T cells (not recorded which) from PBMCs. Receptors were obtained from a human donor with aplastic anemia.

In this sample, this clonotype turned up many times. The CDR3 region has the DNA TGTGCCAGCAGCTTAGCTGGTCAGGGTACAGCTTTCTTT. This translates into CASSLAGQGTAFF. This chain joins TRBV7-9 and TRBJ1-1; D may be TRBD1 (5 bases). Deletions cut 0 bases from V and 10 bases from J, with 12 bases between. Germline V gene data show CDR1 as SEHNR and CDR2 as FQNEAQ (reference sequence). The CDR3 runs to 13 residues.

The V call is TRBV18, the J call TRBJ1-2; 7 nucleotides agree with TRBD1. This CDR3 is 15 amino acids long. Germline V gives CDR1 KGHSH, CDR2 LQKENI. V shed 2 bases, J shed 5 bases, and the junction held 8 bases outside the gene matches. The DNA for the CDR3 is TGTGCCAGCTCACCAGACAGGGCAAATCGATATGGCTACACCTTC. Protein sequence: CASSPDRANRYGYTF.

This clonotype came up many times. The chain has TRBV10-1 and TRBJ2-5, with TRBD1 identical over 7 bases. Trimming removed 2 bases from V and 5 bases from J; junction bases left unmatched: 2. Germline-derived CDR1 and CDR2 are WNHNN and SYGVQD (reference sequence). The CDR3 spans 13 residues. The CDR3 is CASSETGAETQYF. The CDR3 nucleotides read TGCGCCAGCAGTGAGACAGGGGCCGAGACCCAGTACTTC.

This clonotype showed up many times. The chain links TRBV19 to TRBJ1-1; no reliable D call. Germline lookup yields CDR1 LNHDA and CDR2 SQIVND (reference sequence). V was cut by 7 bases and J by 3 bases, with 15 bases left in between. The CDR3 contains 14 residues. The CDR3 nucleotides read TGTGCCAGTATCGCCCGTGTTGGGGACACTGAAGCTTTCTTT. It encodes CASIARVGDTEAFF.

This clonotype was observed a handful of times. The V and J genes are TRBV2 and TRBJ2-2; 7 positions agree with TRBD1. Trimming cost V 4 bases and J 5 bases; bases outside gene matches: 10. This CDR3 comprises 16 residues. Germline CDR1 SNHLY, CDR2 FYNNEI. The CDR3 loop reads CASSVDRVAWTGELFF. The CDR3 nucleotides are TGTGCCAGCAGTGTAGACAGGGTCGCGTGGACCGGGGAGCTGTTTTTT.

This clonotype showed up many times. The chain joins TRBV7-6 to TRBJ2-1, with 7 bases lining up with TRBD1. The ends lost 2 bases at V and 7 bases at J; junction bases unmatched: 5. The CDR3 length is 14 residues. Germline V gene data show CDR1 as SGHVS and CDR2 as FNYEAQ. CDR3 DNA: TGTGCCAGCAGCTTACGTCAGGGACAGAATGAGCAGTTCTTC. This sequence encodes CASSLRQGQNEQFF.

The chain recombines TRBV24-1 with TRBJ2-5; no clear D gene. V dropped 2 bases and J dropped 3 bases, with 3 bases sitting between them. This CDR3 comprises 12 residues. Germline V gene lookup returns CDR1 KGHDR and CDR2 SFDVKD. The CDR3 loop is CATSDSEETQYF. CDR3 DNA sequence: TGTGCCACCAGTGATTCGGAAGAGACCCAGTACTTC.

The chain is built from TRBV19 and TRBJ2-7; 9 bases are shared with TRBD2. V shed 5 bases, J shed 2 bases, and the junction held 10 bases outside the gene matches. CDR1 and CDR2 (germline): LNHDA, SQIVND (reference sequence). CDR3 size: 16 residues. CDR3 coding DNA: TGTGCCAGTAGTGTTGGGCTAGCGGGAAAGACCTACGAGCAGTACTTC. Translated, it gives CASSVGLAGKTYEQYF. Full variable domain (outside the CDR3, taken from reference TRBV19 and TRBJ2-7): DGGITQSPKYLFRKEGQNVTLSCEQNLNHDAMYWYRQDPGQGLRLIYYSQIVNDFQKGDIAEGYSVSREKKESFPLTVTSAQKNPTAFYLCASSVGLAGKTYEQYFGPGTRLTVT.

This clonotype was found many times. The chain is built from TRBV25-1 and TRBJ1-6; D might be TRBD1 (6 bases). From germline, CDR1 is MGHDK and CDR2 SYGVNS. The V end was cut by 6 bases, the J end by 10 bases, with 13 bases between. The CDR3 totals 13 residues. The CDR3 nucleotides read TGTGCCAGCAGGATCCGGGACATATCACCCCTCCACTTT. Translation gives CASRIRDISPLHF.

This clonotype was found many times. CDR3 residues: CASSLTFNEQFF. As DNA, the CDR3 is TGTGCCAGCAGCTTAACCTTCAATGAGCAGTTCTTC. This chain uses TRBV7-2 with TRBJ2-1; D unclear. Germline CDR1 is SGHTA and CDR2 is FQGNSA. Trimming removed 2 bases at V and 6 bases at J, with 5 bases between. This CDR3 is built from 12 residues.

The rearrangement uses TRBV3-1 and TRBJ1-2; no reliable D call. Germline CDR1 and CDR2: LGHDT and YNNKEL (reference sequence). The CDR3 contains 13 residues. Trimming shortened V by 1 base and J by 5 bases, and 8 bases separated the two germline ends. In nucleotides, the CDR3 is TGTGCCAGCAGCCAAGTGGCGGGGTATGGCTACACCTTC. This encodes CASSQVAGYGYTF.

This clonotype was seen a handful of times. The rearrangement links TRBV6-5 to TRBJ2-6, with a possible D match to TRBD1 (5 bases). The CDR3 extends over 16 amino acids. Germline V gene data show CDR1 as MNHEY and CDR2 as SVGAGI. Trimming cost V 0 bases and J 2 bases, with 8 bases left between them. The CDR3 sequence: CASSYSSRAGANVLTF. The CDR3 DNA reads TGTGCCAGCAGTTACTCGAGCAGGGCTGGGGCCAACGTCCTGACTTTC.